This entry features one T cell receptor beta chain sequence. The DNA input per sorted-subset replicate PCR was approximately 210 ng, corresponding to 30,000 or so T cell genomes. Sequencing was performed with immunoSEQ multiplex PCR; in TCRdb, only in-frame clones are kept and a portion is missing. The sample comprises 2 million to 3 million clones, 90% to 95% of which are singletons, and roughly 0.39% rests with the top ten. This sample is drawn from a study of shared clonotypes between healthy human individuals. Across the study: Researchers assigned three CD4 naive, three CD4 memory, two CD8 naive and one CD8 memory plate to each donor.

Naive CD45RA+ and memory CD45RA-negative subsets were split from CD4+ cells. The sequenced sample consisted of naive CD4+ T cells from PBMCs. This sample's subset: CD45RA+ positively selected. The sequence was collected from a man aged 18 to 29 in good health. Some clones in this sample may be carry-over from other donors' samples.

The CDR3 sequence: CASSLNPGLGTGAEAFF. CDR3 in DNA: TGTGCCAGCAGCTTAAACCCAGGCTTGGGGACAGGGGCTGAAGCTTTCTTT. The rearrangement uses TRBV7-8 and TRBJ1-1, with TRBD1 matching over 10 bases. CDR1 and CDR2 from the germline V gene are SGHVS and FQNEAQ. The length of the CDR3 is 17 residues. With V trimmed by 2 bases and J by 6 bases, 12 bases remained unmatched.